This T cell receptor (beta chain) comes out of a study of blood T cell repertoires in COVID-19. Study information: The United States, Italy and Spain were the sources of the acute and convalescent COVID-19 samples. PBMCs, B-cell-depleted T cells, or T cells were the source of the cDNA or gDNA that made up the material.

Per the authors' pipeline: Amplification of reference gene primers provided the estimated nucleated cell counts. Sequenced by immunoSEQ multiplex PCR; TCRdb stores in-frame clones only, minus some. D and trimming were read from the DNA, whereas the V and J calls and clone size are those reported in that table. The data show 90,000 to 120,000 clones, just over 90% seen once. The CDR3 runs 15 residues. V lost 0 bases and J lost 3, with 11 bases in between. Germline CDR1 and CDR2: ENHRY and SYGVKD. The chain links TRBV10-3 to TRBJ1-1; the D gene is possibly TRBD1 (5 bases). The sample comprised peripheral blood. The clonotype comes from a woman in her 30s with acute or convalescent COVID-19. The CDR3 sequence: CAISESWGRDTEAFF. Written as DNA, the CDR3 is TGTGCCATCAGTGAGTCATGGGGGAGGGACACTGAAGCTTTCTTT.